The 5 T cell receptor beta chains given below trace back to one sample, sequenced in a study of blood T cell repertoires in COVID-19. Here immunoSEQ multiplex PCR was the method, and the copy in TCRdb shows in-frame clones only, minus some. Here the sample spans 250,000 to 350,000 clones, 80% to 90% being singletons. The specimen was peripheral blood. These receptors were obtained from a man aged 18 to 30 who had recovered from COVID-19.

Of note for this clone: One end of the junction varies from germline; a read error may be responsible. The chain recombines TRBV4-3 with TRBJ2-1; 8 bases match TRBD1. Germline loops: CDR1 LGHNA, CDR2 YSLEER. This CDR3 spans 17 amino acids. CDR3: CASSQGPGTGVYNEQFF. CDR3 sequence (DNA): TGCGCCAGCAGTCAAGGGCCAGGGACAGGAGTTTACAATGAGCAGTTCTTC.

This clone was seen repeatedly, ten times or more. The chain is built from TRBV28 and TRBJ2-2; TRBD1 agrees at 10 bases. The CDR3 has 15 amino acids. Trimming at V came to 10 bases and at J to 7 bases, leaving 12 bases not matched to a gene. Germline CDR1 MDHEN, CDR2 SYDVKM. CDR3 bases: TGTGCCACCCCCCCAGGGACAGGGGTCGGCGGGGAGCTGTTTTTT. Its translation: CATPPGTGVGGELFF.

This chain joins TRBV30 and TRBJ1-2; TRBD1 matches 9 bases. CDR3 length: 14 amino acids. Germline trimming cut 4 bases from V and 0 bases from J; bases unmatched to any gene: 3. The germline V gene encodes CDR1 GTSNPN and CDR2 SVGIG (reference sequence). The CDR3 reads CAWNRDRANYGYTF. CDR3 nucleotides: TGTGCCTGGAATCGGGACAGGGCTAACTATGGCTACACCTTC.

The chain couples TRBV5-1 to TRBJ1-1; TRBD1 agrees at 12 bases. With V trimmed by 3 bases and J by 5 bases, 2 bases remained unmatched. CDR3 size: 14 residues. Germline values: CDR1 SGHRS, CDR2 YFSETQ. CDR3 bases: TGCGCCAGCAGCTGGGGACAGGGGGCGACTGAAGCTTTCTTT. This sequence encodes CASSWGQGATEAFF.

The rearrangement uses TRBV6-1 and TRBJ1-1, with unresolved D. CDR1 and CDR2 (germline): MNHNS, SASEGT. This CDR3 region has 17 residues. Deletions cut 0 bases from V and 1 base from J, with 15 bases between. CDR3 DNA: TGTGCCAGCAGTGAAGCTATTTTCGGTACGGGGAACACTGAAGCTTTCTTT. Translating gives CASSEAIFGTGNTEAFF.